Following are 14 T cell receptor beta chains from one sample sequenced in a study of vaccination and CD4 T cells after COVID-19. CD4+ T cells that had been cultured provided DNA sequenced with the Oncomine TCR Beta short-read assay. One entry per CDR3 protein results from TCRdb running MiXCR on the PCR reads. The sample includes thousands of distinct CDR3 sequences, about 51% of them seen just once. No antigens are known for them. As to treatment: roughly 10-day PBMC culture with coronavirus spike peptide pools or control peptides (ViraFEST assay). Those CD4+ T cells from the unexposed donor predate the COVID-19 pandemic (2011-2018). Sequenced material: CD4+ T cells from blood, cultured in vitro. These receptors were collected from a human donor in good health.

This clonotype has more than one count but fewer than ten. CDR3 sequence reads: CATSDGGRNTGELFF. CDR3 DNA sequence: TGTGCCACCAGTGACGGGGGAAGGAACACCGGGGAGCTGTTTTTT. The genes are TRBV24-1 and TRBJ2-2; a weak D match, TRBD2 (6 bases). Germline CDR1 KGHDR, CDR2 SFDVKD. V was shortened by 4 bases and J by 1 base, with 9 bases between the two germline ends. This CDR3 has 15 amino acids.

The V and J genes are TRBV10-2 and TRBJ1-2; possibly TRBD1 for D (5 bases). V dropped 0 bases and J dropped 7 bases, with 18 bases sitting between them. Germline CDR1 is WSHSY and CDR2 is SAAADI. CDR3 length equals 16 residues. CDR3 in amino acids: CASSESGDHPRAGYTF. DNA of the CDR3: TGCGCCAGCAGTGAGTCAGGGGACCATCCACGGGCTGGCTACACCTTC.

In this sample, this clonotype turned up a few times. The chain couples TRBV7-2 to TRBJ1-1, with 7 bases that match TRBD1. CDR3 length equals 14 residues. Trimming took 7 bases from V and 6 from J; bases not matched to a gene: 11. Per germline, CDR1 SGHTA and CDR2 FQGNSA. The chain's CDR3 is CASTQGGGAAEAFF. The CDR3 bases are TGTGCCAGCACCCAGGGAGGGGGCGCCGCTGAAGCTTTCTTT.

Note on this clonotype: An end of the junction does not agree with germline; a read error may underlie this. The chain joins TRBV14 to TRBJ2-7; tentatively, D is TRBD1 (6 bases). Germline lookup yields CDR1 SGHDN and CDR2 FVKESK. The CDR3 covers 16 residues. The CDR3 region is CVSSKLPGTPRDEQYF. The CDR3 region has the DNA TGTGTCAGCAGTAAATTACCCGGGACACCTCGCGACGAGCAGTACTTC.

The gene calls are TRBV15 and TRBJ2-1; no clear D. CDR3 length: 12 residues. In germline, CDR1 is LNHNV, CDR2 YYDKDF (reference sequence). V was pared by 0 bases and J by 4 bases, with 1 base between. This chain's CDR3 is CATSRDYNEQFF. The CDR3 region has the DNA TGTGCCACCAGCAGAGATTACAATGAGCAGTTCTTC.

The chain joins TRBV6-2 or TRBV6-3 to TRBJ2-5; unclear D gene. Trimming took 2 bases from V and 4 from J, leaving 5 bases between them. Per germline, CDR1 MNHEY and CDR2 SVGEGT. CDR3 length: 12 amino acids. CDR3 residues: CASSYPRETQYF. In nucleotides, the CDR3 is TGTGCCAGCAGTTACCCCCGAGAGACCCAGTACTTC.

The rearrangement links TRBV20-1 to TRBJ2-1, with D tentatively TRBD2 (6 bases). Trimming pared 4 bases from V and 4 bases from J, leaving 11 bases between. The germline gives CDR1 DFQATT, CDR2 SNEGSKA (reference sequence). This CDR3 spans 13 amino acids. DNA of the CDR3: TGCAGTGCTACAACCGGGACTTACAATGAGCAGTTCTTC. Its translation is CSATTGTYNEQFF.

This clonotype was seen more than once but under ten times. The chain couples TRBV7-6 to TRBJ2-1; no definite D call. Germline assignment: CDR1 SGHVS and CDR2 FNYEAQ. The CDR3 has 12 amino acids. V lost 3 bases and J 5 bases, leaving 5 bases between the germline ends. The CDR3 DNA reads TGTGCCAGCAGCTTCGGCGACAATGAGCAGTTCTTC. It specifies CASSFGDNEQFF. Using reference TRBV7-6 and TRBJ2-1 for the parts outside the CDR3, the full variable domain is GAGVSQSPRYKVTKRGQDVALRCDPISGHVSLYWYRQALGQGPEFLTYFNYEAQQDKSGLPNDRFSAERPEGSISTLTIQRTEQRDSAMYRCASSFGDNEQFFGPGTRLTVL.

This clonotype showed up just a few times. The V and J genes are TRBV2 and TRBJ1-2; TRBD1 aligns across 8 bases. The CDR3 is made up of 14 amino acids. Looked up from germline, CDR1 is SNHLY and CDR2 is FYNNEI. The V and J ends lost 6 bases and 4 bases, in that order; junction bases with no gene match: 7. CDR3: CASRGTGTGYGYTF. CDR3 in DNA: TGTGCCAGCAGGGGGACAGGTACGGGCTATGGCTACACCTTC. The full variable domain, its missing parts supplied by reference TRBV2 and TRBJ1-2, is EPEVTQTPSHQVTQMGQEVILRCVPISNHLYFYWYRQILGQKVEFLVSFYNNEISEKSEIFDDQFSVERPDGSNFTLKIRSTKLEDSAMYFCASRGTGTGYGYTFGSGTRLTVV.

The chain recombines TRBV5-5 with TRBJ1-2; D is unclear. V lost 0 bases and J lost 1, with 4 bases in between. Germline V gene sequence: CDR1 SGHKS, CDR2 YYEKEE (reference sequence). This CDR3 is built from 13 residues. As DNA, the CDR3 is TGTGCCAGCAGCTTGGCCGGTAACTATGGCTACACCTTC. Translating it yields CASSLAGNYGYTF.

This clonotype has more than one count but fewer than ten. The chain has TRBV10-1 and TRBJ2-5; TRBD2 might be the D (6 bases). Germline loops: CDR1 WNHNN, CDR2 SYGVQD (reference sequence). This CDR3 contains 14 residues. Trimming left V 3 bases short and J 7 bases short, with 15 bases between. CDR3 nucleotides: TGCGCCAGCAGTGAAGGCGGCGGGGCCGCGACCCAGTACTTC. It is translated as CASSEGGGAATQYF.

The rearrangement links TRBV11-3 to TRBJ2-1, with 10 bases lining up with TRBD2. With 1 base clipped from V and 2 bases from J, the junction kept 2 bases outside the gene matches. Germline V CDR1 and CDR2: SGHNT, YENEEA. The CDR3 is made up of 16 amino acids. The CDR3 coding sequence is TGTGCCAGCAGCTTAGCGACTAGCGGGCCCTACAATGAGCAGTTCTTC. This sequence encodes CASSLATSGPYNEQFF.

The CDR3 reads CSAIPGNTPTAYEQYF. The CDR3 DNA reads TGCAGTGCTATCCCTGGGAACACACCGACGGCCTACGAGCAGTACTTC. This chain uses TRBV20-1 with TRBJ2-7, with D uncertain. There are 16 residues in the CDR3. V gave up 4 bases and J gave up 2 bases, with 21 bases separating them. The V gene's germline CDR1 is DFQATT and CDR2 SNEGSKA (reference sequence).

The gene calls are TRBV11-2 and TRBJ1-5; the match to TRBD1 covers 10 bases. Per the germline V gene, CDR1 is SGHAT and CDR2 is FQNNGV. With 6 bases clipped from V and 4 bases from J, the junction kept 3 bases outside the gene matches. The CDR3 loop spans 14 amino acids. CDR3 in amino acids: CASSRTGGNQPQHF. The CDR3, as DNA: TGTGCCAGCAGTCGGACAGGGGGGAATCAGCCCCAGCATTTT. Together with reference TRBV11-2 and TRBJ1-5, the CDR3 gives the full variable domain: EAGVAQSPRYKIIEKRQSVAFWCNPISGHATLYWYQQILGQGPKLLIQFQNNGVVDDSQLPKDRFSAERLKGVDSTLKIQPAKLEDSAVYLCASSRTGGNQPQHFGDGTRLSIL.